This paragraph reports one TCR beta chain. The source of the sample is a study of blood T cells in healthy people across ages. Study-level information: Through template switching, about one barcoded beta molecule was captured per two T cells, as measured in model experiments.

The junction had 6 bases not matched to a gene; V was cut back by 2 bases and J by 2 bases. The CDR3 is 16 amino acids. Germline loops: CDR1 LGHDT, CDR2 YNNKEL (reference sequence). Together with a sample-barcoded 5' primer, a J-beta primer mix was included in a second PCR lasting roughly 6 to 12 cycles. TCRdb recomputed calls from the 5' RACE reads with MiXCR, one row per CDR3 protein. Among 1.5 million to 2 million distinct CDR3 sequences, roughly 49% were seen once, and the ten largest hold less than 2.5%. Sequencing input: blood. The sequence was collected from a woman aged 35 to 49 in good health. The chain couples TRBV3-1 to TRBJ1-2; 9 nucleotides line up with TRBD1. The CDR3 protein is CASSQKGGQGNYGYTF. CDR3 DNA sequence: TGTGCCAGCAGCCAAAAAGGTGGACAGGGGAACTATGGCTACACCTTC.